This is a list of T cell receptor beta chains from one sample in a study of identical twins. In TCRdb, the 5' RACE reads were re-called with MiXCR into one record per CDR3 protein. The table lists more than 1.5 million distinct CDR3 sequences, about 32% of them singletons. Sequenced: cord blood. The receptors stem from a newborn girl in good health. Each CDR3 is given with its conserved first and last residue. The D gene is left open where the match is weak. Clone sizes are given selectively: once, few, many, or a class where the clone is expanded.

NA,TRBJ1-2,TRBV20-1,NA,CSARHFSYGYTF,TGCAGTGCTAGACACTTCAGCTATGGCTACACCTTC
TRBD2,TRBJ2-4,TRBV4-1,NA,CATSQEVGTSGTAKNIQYF,TGCGCCACCAGCCAAGAAGTGGGCACTAGCGGAACAGCCAAAAACATTCAGTACTTC
NA,TRBJ2-5,TRBV5-1,many,CASTYKETQYF,TGCGCCAGCACCTATAAAGAGACCCAGTACTTC
NA,TRBJ1-5,TRBV5-1,NA,CASSLEGTSNQPQHF,TGCGCCAGCAGCTTGGAAGGCACTAGCAATCAGCCCCAGCATTTT
NA,TRBJ2-3,TRBV18,NA,CASSEGEGTSLKDTQYF,TGTGCCAGCTCAGAGGGCGAAGGGACTTCCCTCAAGGATACGCAGTATTTT
TRBD1,TRBJ2-1,TRBV7-8,NA,CASSAGTGSSEQFF,TGTGCCAGCAGCGCCGGGACAGGGAGTTCTGAGCAGTTCTTC
NA,TRBJ2-1,TRBV18,once,CASSPRGGVYEQFF,TGTGCCAGCTCACCACGAGGGGGGGTCTACGAGCAGTTCTTC
TRBD1,TRBJ1-2,TRBV20-1,NA,CSVQRAGGGLGYTF,TGCAGTGTCCAAAGGGCAGGGGGAGGTTTAGGCTACACCTTC
TRBD1,TRBJ1-2,TRBV2,few,CASSEQGAADYGYTF,TGTGCCAGCAGTGAACAGGGGGCGGCAGACTATGGCTACACCTTC
TRBD1,TRBJ1-4,TRBV12-3/TRBV12-4,NA,CASSAIQGAREKLFF,TGTGCCAGCAGTGCGATACAGGGGGCACGAGAAAAACTGTTTTTT
NA,TRBJ2-5,TRBV20-1,few,CSARDQWGLKTQYF,TGCAGTGCTAGAGACCAGTGGGGCTTAAAGACCCAGTACTTC
TRBD2,TRBJ2-3,TRBV24-1,NA,CATSDPTSGRGDTQYF,TGTGCCACCAGTGACCCGACTAGCGGGAGAGGAGATACGCAGTATTTT
NA,TRBJ1-4,TRBV2,NA,CASRQDLGTNEKLFF,TGTGCCAGCAGGCAAGACCTAGGTACTAATGAAAAACTGTTTTTT
TRBD1,TRBJ2-7,TRBV14,few,CASSHHRGPLYEQYF,TGTGCCAGCAGCCATCACAGGGGCCCCCTCTACGAGCAGTACTTC
NA,TRBJ2-7,TRBV19,NA,CASSIDRKVAGTYEQYF,TGTGCCAGTAGTATAGATCGGAAAGTGGCAGGGACCTACGAGCAGTACTTC
NA,TRBJ2-5,TRBV2,NA,CASSARYRVVEETQYF,TGTGCCAGCAGTGCAAGGTACAGGGTGGTGGAGGAGACCCAGTACTTC
TRBD1,TRBJ2-2,TRBV20-1,few,CSATDRGHGGELFF,TGCAGTGCCACGGACAGGGGGCACGGCGGGGAGCTGTTTTTT
NA,TRBJ1-1,TRBV6-6,few,CASSYRADTQAFF,TGTGCCAGCAGTTATAGAGCCGACACACAAGCTTTCTTT
NA,TRBJ2-7,TRBV20-1,few,CSAGATYEQYF,TGCAGTGCAGGGGCCACCTACGAGCAGTACTTC
TRBD1,TRBJ1-2,TRBV20-1,few,CSADGTGGRNYGYTF,TGCAGTGCTGATGGGACAGGGGGAAGAAACTATGGCTACACCTTC
TRBD1,TRBJ2-7,TRBV20-1,few,CSLDRPGWNEQYF,TGCAGCTTGGACAGGCCGGGGTGGAACGAGCAGTACTTC
NA,TRBJ1-1,TRBV19,NA,CASKEGKAFF,TGTGCCAGCAAGGAGGGGAAAGCTTTCTTT
TRBD2,TRBJ2-3,TRBV7-6,NA,CASREGTSGTTDTQYF,TGTGCCAGCAGGGAAGGGACTAGCGGGACCACAGATACGCAGTATTTT
TRBD1,TRBJ2-1,TRBV4-1,NA,CASRVTGENEQFF,TGCGCCAGCAGGGTGACAGGGGAAAATGAGCAGTTCTTC
NA,TRBJ2-4,TRBV18,many,CASSPGTAKNIQYF,TGTGCCAGCAGCCCTGGGACAGCCAAAAACATTCAGTACTTC
NA,TRBJ2-5,TRBV2,few,CASSDGARQETQYF,TGTGCCAGCAGTGATGGGGCACGCCAAGAGACCCAGTACTTC
TRBD1,TRBJ1-2,TRBV28,NA,CASRSGTVTSYGYTF,TGTGCCAGCAGATCCGGGACAGTGACCTCCTATGGCTACACCTTC
TRBD1,TRBJ1-1,TRBV29-1,NA,CSVVGQGVSAFF,TGCAGCGTTGTGGGACAGGGGGTGAGCGCTTTCTTT
NA,TRBJ1-4,TRBV24-1,few,CATSDSRTEKLFF,TGTGCCACCAGTGACTCCCGGACCGAAAAACTGTTTTTT
NA,TRBJ2-1,TRBV28,NA,CASSTPGLALRYNEQFF,TGTGCCAGCAGTACTCCGGGGCTAGCGTTAAGATACAATGAGCAGTTCTTC
NA,TRBJ1-4,TRBV9,few,CASSPKNRATNEKLFF,TGTGCCAGCAGTCCTAAAAACAGGGCAACTAATGAAAAACTGTTTTTT
NA,TRBJ2-3,TRBV14,NA,CASSLGGLIHPTDTQYF,TGTGCCAGCAGCCTCGGAGGGCTTATTCACCCCACAGATACGCAGTATTTT
NA,TRBJ1-5,TRBV25-1,NA,CASTGSGNQPQHF,TGTGCCAGCACAGGGAGTGGCAATCAGCCCCAGCATTTT
TRBD2,TRBJ2-1,TRBV5-1,few,CASSFALAGGNEQFF,TGCGCCAGCAGCTTTGCCTTAGCGGGGGGGAATGAGCAGTTCTTC
TRBD2,TRBJ2-3,TRBV7-8,NA,CASSSIAGGRTDTQYF,TGTGCCAGCAGCTCGATAGCGGGGGGCCGCACAGATACGCAGTATTTT
TRBD1,TRBJ1-2,TRBV27,NA,CASSPGQAPHGYTF,TGTGCCAGCAGTCCTGGACAGGCGCCTCATGGCTACACCTTC
NA,TRBJ2-5,TRBV7-2,NA,CASSFSSTGQREQYF,TGTGCCAGCAGCTTTTCATCGACTGGCCAGAGAGAGCAGTACTTC
NA,TRBJ2-2,TRBV28,few,CASRHDNTGELFF,TGTGCCAGCAGGCACGACAACACCGGGGAGCTGTTTTTT
NA,TRBJ2-1,TRBV5-1,NA,CASSLDSRVSGYNEQFF,TGCGCCAGCAGCTTGGATTCAAGGGTTTCAGGCTACAATGAGCAGTTCTTC
NA,TRBJ2-7,TRBV7-2,NA,CASSPRGQPSYEQYF,TGTGCCAGCAGCCCAAGAGGACAGCCCTCCTACGAGCAGTACTTC
NA,TRBJ1-2,TRBV4-2,NA,CASSQGGHLSNYGYTF,TGTGCCAGCAGCCAAGGGGGGCACCTCTCTAACTATGGCTACACCTTC
NA,TRBJ1-5,TRBV4-2,few,CASSREGPWGQPQHF,TGTGCCAGCAGCCGGGAGGGACCGTGGGGTCAGCCCCAGCATTTT
NA,TRBJ2-5,TRBV18,few,CASSPRRSQETQYF,TGTGCCAGCTCACCCAGACGGTCCCAAGAGACCCAGTACTTC
NA,TRBJ1-6,TRBV6-1,NA,CASSTQDEMNNSPLHF,TGTGCCAGCAGTACACAGGACGAGATGAATAATTCACCCCTCCACTTT
TRBD2,TRBJ2-1,TRBV7-2,NA,CASSLIPGLAGPSNEQFF,TGTGCCAGCAGCTTAATTCCCGGACTAGCGGGGCCAAGCAATGAGCAGTTCTTC
NA,TRBJ1-5,TRBV29-1,many,CSVGPSSGRQPQHF,TGCAGCGTTGGGCCATCCTCGGGTCGGCAGCCCCAGCATTTT
NA,TRBJ2-1,TRBV6-6,NA,CASSHNLGVTHNEQFF,TGTGCCAGCAGCCATAATCTAGGGGTCACACACAATGAGCAGTTCTTC
NA,TRBJ1-2,TRBV2,NA,CASSSPRYGYTF,TGTGCCAGCAGCAGCCCTCGGTATGGCTACACCTTC
NA,TRBJ2-7,TRBV6-5,few,CASATGPTYEQYF,TGTGCCTCAGCGACGGGACCCACCTACGAGCAGTACTTC
TRBD2,TRBJ2-1,TRBV20-1,NA,CSGGSGGNEQFF,TGCAGTGGCGGTAGCGGGGGCAATGAGCAGTTCTTC